Below, one T cell receptor (beta chain) is given with its context. Germline CDR1 is SGHTA and CDR2 is FQGTGA. CDR3 length equals 16 residues. The V gene end was trimmed by 2 bases and the J gene end by 4 bases; junction bases not matched to a gene: 5. Original analysis: Scientists estimated how many nucleated cells there were by amplifying reference gene primers. Sequenced by immunoSEQ multiplex PCR; TCRdb stores in-frame clones only, minus some. V, J and clone size derive from that table, while D and trimming were established from the DNA sequence. The sample has 35,000 to 50,000 clones, around 80% seen once. The sample belongs to a study of blood T cell repertoires in COVID-19. Looking at the study overall: From T cells, B-cell-depleted T cells, or PBMCs came the material, which was cDNA or gDNA.

This clonotype was sampled from a woman of 80 years or more with acute or convalescent COVID-19. The chain couples TRBV7-3 to TRBJ2-2, with 9 positions matching TRBD1. The source material was peripheral blood. CDR3 residues: CASSLAGQGVTGELFF. The DNA for the CDR3 is TGTGCCAGCAGCTTAGCGGGACAGGGAGTCACCGGGGAGCTGTTTTTT.